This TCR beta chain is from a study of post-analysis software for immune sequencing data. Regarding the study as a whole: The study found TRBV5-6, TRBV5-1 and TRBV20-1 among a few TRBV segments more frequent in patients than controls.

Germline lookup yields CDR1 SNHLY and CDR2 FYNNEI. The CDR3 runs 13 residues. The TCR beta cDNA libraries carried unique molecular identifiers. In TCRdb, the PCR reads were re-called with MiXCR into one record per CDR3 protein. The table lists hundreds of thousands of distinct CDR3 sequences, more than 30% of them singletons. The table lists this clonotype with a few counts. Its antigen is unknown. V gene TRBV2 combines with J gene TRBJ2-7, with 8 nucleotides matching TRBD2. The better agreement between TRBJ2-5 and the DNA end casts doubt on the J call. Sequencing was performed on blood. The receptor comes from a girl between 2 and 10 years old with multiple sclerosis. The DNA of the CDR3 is TGTGCCAGCAGTGTGGTAGCGGGGGAGACCCAGTACTTC. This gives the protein CASSVVAGETQYF.